The 5 T cell receptor beta chains below come from one sample, sequenced in a study of blood T cell repertoires in COVID-19 (dated by TCRdb to the early 2020s). Libraries were built with the immunoSEQ multiplex PCR assay. The source is immuneACCESS, and TCRdb retained only in-frame sequences with V and J called. Part of the clones is not carried over; for the studies checked, unresolved V genes explain less than half of this, and the remainder is unexplained. Across this sample there are roughly 250,000 clones, with more than 75% seen only once. The ten most abundant clones make up 9.5% to 15% of the sample. The sample consisted of peripheral blood. These receptors were obtained from a woman aged 60 to 75 with active or convalescent COVID-19.

J is TRBJ1-3 and V is TRBV12-3 or TRBV12-4; D is possibly TRBD1 (6 bases). The CDR3 runs 13 residues. The V gene lost 6 bases and the J gene lost 2 bases, with 8 bases spanning the gap. The CDR3 sequence is CASSRDTGNTIYF. CDR3 DNA sequence: TGTGCCAGCAGCCGGGACACTGGAAACACCATATATTTT.

The V call is TRBV18, the J call TRBJ2-7; 10 bases align to TRBD1. The CDR3 extends over 15 amino acids. After removal of 3 bases from V and 2 bases from J, the junction contained 4 bases not matched to a gene. Germline V CDR1 and CDR2: KGHSH, LQKENI. The CDR3 here is CASSPGQGVTYEQYF. DNA of the CDR3: TGTGCCAGCTCACCTGGACAGGGGGTTACCTACGAGCAGTACTTC.

V usage is TRBV10-3 and J usage is TRBJ2-1; 8 bases match TRBD2. Germline V gene sequence: CDR1 ENHRY, CDR2 SYGVKD. This CDR3 has 17 residues. J was trimmed by 0 bases and V by 3 bases; bases with no gene match: 7. The CDR3 nucleotides are TGTGCCATCAGTGACCCTAGCGGGCTTAGCTCCTACAATGAGCAGTTCTTC. It yields the protein CAISDPSGLSSYNEQFF.

The chain joins TRBV5-1 to TRBJ1-4; 10 bases fit TRBD1. The CDR3 runs to 15 residues. The V gene end was trimmed by 4 bases and the J gene end by 8 bases; junction bases not matched to a gene: 8. Germline V gives CDR1 SGHRS, CDR2 YFSETQ. CDR3: CASSDRGPGEEKLFF. The CDR3 DNA reads as TGCGCCAGCAGCGACAGGGGGCCAGGGGAAGAAAAACTGTTTTTT.

The V and J genes are TRBV5-1 and TRBJ1-5; D unresolved. V lost 1 base and J 7 bases, leaving 18 bases between the germline ends. In germline, CDR1 is SGHRS, CDR2 YFSETQ. There are 16 residues in the CDR3. CDR3 bases: TGCGCCAGCAGCTTGTCCCCAGGCTTTTCAAGCCAGCCCCAGCATTTT. Amino acids: CASSLSPGFSSQPQHF.